This T cell receptor beta chain comes out of a study of patients and donors after allogeneic stem cell transplantation. In TCRdb, the RT-PCR reads were re-called with MiXCR into one record per CDR3 protein. Among about 160,000 distinct CDR3 sequences listed, about a third were seen once. By frequency in the sample, this clonotype is medium-sized. The V end lost 1 base, the J end lost 0 bases, and 11 bases lay between the germline ends. This CDR3 region has 16 residues. The sample was blood, either unsorted or a sorted T cell fraction (not recorded which). V usage is TRBV12-3 or TRBV12-4 and J usage is TRBJ2-3; D could derive from TRBD1 or TRBD2 (6 bases each). The clonotype comes from a human donor who was either an allogeneic HSCT recipient or a stem cell or donor lymphocyte infusion donor (not recorded which). It is not recorded whose cells these are; they may come from a transplant donor. The CDR3 coding sequence is TGTGCCAGCAGTTTAGTGGGGGGCTGGAGCACAGATACGCAGTATTTT. Its translation is CASSLVGGWSTDTQYF.